These T cell receptor beta chains were read from a single sample in a study of blood T cells in healthy people across ages. One entry per CDR3 protein, called by TCRdb with MiXCR from the 5' RACE reads. In the table there are around 2 million distinct CDR3 sequences, roughly two fifths of which are singletons. Sequencing used blood. The receptors were sampled from a human donor in good health. Each CDR3 is given with its conserved first and last residue. Fields, in order: D gene, V gene, clone size, J gene, CDR3 DNA, CDR3 protein. A D gene is named only where the DNA matches it firmly. Part of the rows lack a size; the others show once, few, many or a class for expanded clones.

TRBD1	TRBV12-3/TRBV12-4	many	TRBJ2-5	TGTGCCAGCAGTCCCTACCCCGGGACAGGGAGTGAGACCCAGTACTTC	CASSPYPGTGSETQYF
NA	TRBV5-1	few	TRBJ2-6	TGCGCCAGCAGCTTGGAGGTTAGGGCTGGGGCCAACGTCCTGACTTTC	CASSLEVRAGANVLTF
NA	TRBV20-1	many	TRBJ2-6	TGCAGTGCTGGGGACTGGAGCTCTGGGGCCAACGTCCTGACTTTC	CSAGDWSSGANVLTF
TRBD1	TRBV20-1	many	TRBJ2-6	TGCAGTGCTAGAAGGGGGGGGACAGGGATAGGCTCTGGGGCCAACGTCCTGACTTTC	CSARRGGTGIGSGANVLTF
NA	TRBV29-1	once	TRBJ2-2	TGCAGCGTTTTGCGGGCGAACACCGGGGAGCTGTTTTTT	CSVLRANTGELFF
TRBD1	TRBV6-6	NA	TRBJ1-2	TGTGCCAGCAGTCCTACCCAGGGGGAGGTGGGCTATGGCTACACCTTC	CASSPTQGEVGYGYTF
NA	TRBV6-1	NA	TRBJ1-4	TGTGCCAGCAGTGGGTGGAGGGACGAAAAACTGTTTTTT	CASSGWRDEKLFF
TRBD2	TRBV6-2/TRBV6-3	NA	TRBJ2-7	TGTGCCAGCATTCTCGGGAGGCGCCTCTCCTACGAGCAGTACTTC	CASILGRRLSYEQYF
NA	TRBV12-3/TRBV12-4	NA	TRBJ2-3	TGTGCCAGCAGGCGGACAGATAATACGCAGTATTTT	CASRRTDNTQYF
TRBD1	TRBV29-1	many	TRBJ2-5	TGCAGCGTTGAAGGGACAGGGGTGTTTGGGGAGACCCAGTACTTC	CSVEGTGVFGETQYF
TRBD1	TRBV20-1	few	TRBJ2-7	TGCGGTGCCGCAGATCGAGACAGGGACTACGAGCAGTACTTC	CGAADRDRDYEQYF
NA	TRBV27	NA	TRBJ2-7	TGTGCCAGCAGTTTTGGGGGGGCTTACTCCTACGAGCAGTACTTC	CASSFGGAYSYEQYF
NA	TRBV7-9	few	TRBJ2-1	TGTGCCTGCGTCCCCCCTGAAGGCGTCTACAATGAGCAGTTCTTC	CACVPPEGVYNEQFF
NA	TRBV27	once	TRBJ2-1	TGTGCCAGCAGCCACGGGCAGGGCAATGAGCAGTTCTTC	CASSHGQGNEQFF
TRBD2	TRBV7-3	few	TRBJ2-5	TGTGCCAGCAGCTTACTGGGTTCCCTGACGGGGGGGCCGTCGGAGACCCAGTACTTC	CASSLLGSLTGGPSETQYF
NA	TRBV5-1	once	TRBJ2-7	TGCGCCAGCAGCTTGACCCAGGGGGGGTTCTACGAGCAGTACTTC	CASSLTQGGFYEQYF
NA	TRBV7-2	NA	TRBJ1-4	TGTGCCAGCAGGAAGGCAGGGCGGCATGAAAAACTGTTTTTT	CASRKAGRHEKLFF
NA	TRBV5-1	NA	TRBJ2-6	TGCGCCAGCGGGTCGGGAGTACCTGGGGCCAACGTCCTGACTTTC	CASGSGVPGANVLTF
NA	TRBV29-1	many	TRBJ2-3	TGCAGCGTTGGTAGCTACACAGATACGCAGTATTTT	CSVGSYTDTQYF
NA	TRBV20-1	few	TRBJ2-4	TGCAGTGCTGAAGTAGAGGACATTCAGTACTTC	CSAEVEDIQYF
TRBD1	TRBV7-9	few	TRBJ1-2	TGTGCCAGCAGCCTTATAGACAGGGGAGTTAACTATGGCTACACCTTC	CASSLIDRGVNYGYTF
TRBD2	TRBV7-2	few	TRBJ2-5	TGTGCCAGTAGCTTAGCGGGGGTCATTGAGACCCAGTACTTC	CASSLAGVIETQYF
TRBD2	TRBV5-5	few	TRBJ2-7	TGTGCCAGCAGCGCGACTAGCGGGGGTTACGAGCAGTACTTC	CASSATSGGYEQYF
NA	TRBV24-1	few	TRBJ1-2	TGTGCCACCAGTGTTACCGAGCGCTACACCTTC	CATSVTERYTF
TRBD2	TRBV7-2	NA	TRBJ2-3	TGTGCCAGCAGCTTCAGACTAGCGGGGACCACAGATACGCAGTATTTT	CASSFRLAGTTDTQYF
TRBD2	TRBV4-3	few	TRBJ2-1	TGCGCCAGCAGCCAGGACCCAAGCGGGGGCCGGGACAATGAGCAGTTCTTC	CASSQDPSGGRDNEQFF